Following are 30 T cell receptor beta chains from one sample sequenced in a study of T cell clonotyping in hematopoietic cell transplantation. Generated by immunoSEQ multiplex PCR, the TCRdb table keeps only in-frame clones and is missing some. The sample lists 30,000 or so clones, over 65% occurring once. The time point: recipient sample about 28 days before transplant, after cytoreduction. This sample comprised peripheral blood mononuclear cells, obtained before stem cell transplant. The origin of the receptors is a woman in her 30s with chronic myeloid leukemia. Some clones in this sample may be carry-over from other donors' samples.

This chain connects TRBV7-9 to TRBJ2-2, with D tentatively TRBD1 (6 bases). The CDR3 runs 14 residues. Deletions cut 6 bases from V and 7 bases from J, with 15 bases between. Germline V gives CDR1 SEHNR, CDR2 FQNEAQ (reference sequence). CDR3 in DNA: TGTGCCAGCAGGAGTACAGGGAAAGGCGGGGAGCTGTTTTTT. Protein: CASRSTGKGGELFF.

The chain joins TRBV29-1 to TRBJ1-1, with D unclear. Trimming took 7 bases from V and 1 from J, leaving 7 bases between them. The CDR3 is 11 residues long. CDR1 SQVTM and CDR2 ANQGSEA come from the germline V gene. The CDR3 is CSADKNTEAFF. CDR3 coding DNA: TGCAGCGCCGACAAGAACACTGAAGCTTTCTTT. The whole variable domain, filled in from reference TRBV29-1 and TRBJ1-1, reads SAVISQKPSRDICQRGTSLTIQCQVDSQVTMMFWYRQQPGQSLTLIATANQGSEATYESGFVIDKFPISRPNLTFSTLTVSNMSPEDSSIYLCSADKNTEAFFGQGTRLTVV.

The gene calls are TRBV7-6 and TRBJ1-2, with 11 bases identical to TRBD1. Germline trimming cut 5 bases from V and 4 bases from J; bases unmatched to any gene: 6. This CDR3 comprises 15 residues. Germline CDR1 reads SGHVS; CDR2 reads FNYEAQ. In DNA, the CDR3 is TGTGCCAGCAGCGAAGGGACAGGGGGTCCCTATGGCTACACCTTC. It translates to CASSEGTGGPYGYTF.

The rearrangement joins TRBV5-1 to TRBJ2-3; D is possibly TRBD2 (5 bases). Germline-derived CDR1 and CDR2 are SGHRS and YFSETQ. CDR3 size: 13 residues. The germline V and J ends were trimmed by 4 bases and 5 bases, with 11 bases remaining between them. This CDR3 is CASSVGNEDTQYF. In nucleotides, the CDR3 is TGCGCCAGCAGCGTCGGGAACGAAGATACGCAGTATTTT.

The chain combines TRBV7-2 with TRBJ1-6, with D uncertain. The germline gives CDR1 SGHTA, CDR2 FQGNSA. The CDR3 has 13 amino acids. Trimming left V 5 bases short and J 11 bases short, with 13 bases between. The CDR3 DNA reads as TGTGCCAGCAGCCCCAATAGGGATCCACCCCTCCACTTT. Protein: CASSPNRDPPLHF.

This sequence joins TRBV14 and TRBJ1-5, with no clear D. The CDR3 contains 13 residues. V lost 1 base and J lost 9, with 10 bases in between. Germline CDR1 SGHDN, CDR2 FVKESK. The CDR3: CASSQGLGRPQHF. DNA for the CDR3: TGTGCCAGCAGCCAAGGTCTCGGACGGCCCCAGCATTTT.

The chain combines TRBV9 with TRBJ1-6, with D possibly matching TRBD1 (5 bases). Looked up from germline, CDR1 is SGDLS and CDR2 is YYNGEE. V was shortened by 0 bases and J by 6 bases, with 10 bases between the two germline ends. The CDR3 has 15 amino acids. CDR3 loop: CASSVAKGFNSPLHF. DNA for the CDR3: TGTGCCAGCAGCGTAGCTAAGGGGTTTAATTCACCCCTCCACTTT.

The J gene is TRBJ2-5, the V gene TRBV19, with TRBD2 identical over 8 bases. This CDR3 has 14 amino acids. Per germline, CDR1 LNHDA and CDR2 SQIVND (reference sequence). The trim removed 1 base at V and 4 bases at J, leaving 2 bases unmatched. This chain's CDR3 is CASSIAGGAETQYF. DNA of the CDR3: TGTGCCAGTAGTATAGCCGGGGGGGCAGAGACCCAGTACTTC.

This chain uses TRBV4-1 with TRBJ2-7; the match to TRBD2 covers 16 bases. This CDR3 is 17 amino acids long. J was trimmed by 2 bases and V by 4 bases; bases with no gene match: 5. Per germline, CDR1 MGHRA and CDR2 YSYEKL. The DNA for the CDR3 is TGCGCCAGCAGCCTGGGACTAGCGGGGGGGACTACCTACGAGCAGTACTTC. Translated, it gives CASSLGLAGGTTYEQYF.

This clone is medium-sized by share. This chain links TRBV7-8 with TRBJ1-4, with 8 nucleotides matching TRBD1. Germline trimming cut 3 bases from V and 8 bases from J; bases unmatched to any gene: 2. CDR1 and CDR2 (germline): SGHVS, FQNEAQ. The CDR3 length is 13 residues. The CDR3 loop reads CASSLDRAEKLFF. In DNA form, the CDR3 reads TGTGCCAGCAGCTTGGACAGGGCGGAAAAACTGTTTTTT.

This clone was detected only a few times. This chain connects TRBV5-4 to TRBJ1-2; 9 bases map to TRBD1. CDR3 length equals 16 residues. The trim removed 4 bases at V and 7 bases at J, leaving 14 bases unmatched. Germline CDR1 is SGHNT and CDR2 is YYREEE (reference sequence). CDR3 amino acids: CASSRLGRDRAGGYTF. The DNA of the CDR3 is TGTGCCAGCAGCCGGCTTGGAAGGGACAGGGCGGGTGGCTACACCTTC.

In its sample, this clone was seen a few times. V usage is TRBV27 and J usage is TRBJ2-1; D perhaps matches TRBD2 (5 bases). Germline CDR1 is MNHEY and CDR2 is SMNVEV (reference sequence). Trimming shortened V by 0 bases and J by 3 bases, and 12 bases separated the two germline ends. This CDR3 is 16 amino acids long. The CDR3 spells CASSLSRTRSYNEQFF. CDR3 in DNA: TGTGCCAGCAGTTTATCGCGGACTCGCAGCTACAATGAGCAGTTCTTC.

The chain links TRBV4-3 to TRBJ2-3; D is possibly TRBD1 (7 bases). CDR3 length: 15 residues. With 1 base removed from V and 3 bases from J, the gap between germline ends came to 11 bases. Germline-derived CDR1 and CDR2 are LGHNA and YSLEER. CDR3 in amino acids: CASSQAQGRTDTQYF. CDR3 bases: TGCGCCAGCAGCCAAGCACAGGGGAGGACAGATACGCAGTATTTT.

The chain combines TRBV4-2 with TRBJ2-6; the D gene could be TRBD1 or TRBD2 (5 bases each). V lost 1 base and J lost 4, with 8 bases in between. The length of the CDR3 is 15 residues. The V gene's germline CDR1 is LGHNA and CDR2 YNFKEQ. CDR3 sequence (DNA): TGTGCCAGCAGCCAAGCCGGGACCGGGGCCAACGTCCTGACTTTC. Amino acid sequence: CASSQAGTGANVLTF.

The chain uses TRBV9 and TRBJ1-2; 8 bases match TRBD1. The CDR3 is 13 amino acids. After removal of 3 bases from V and 4 bases from J, the junction contained 2 bases not matched to a gene. Germline V gene sequence: CDR1 SGDLS, CDR2 YYNGEE. CDR3 bases: TGTGCCAGCAGCGCAACAGGGGGCTATGGCTACACCTTC. Encoded protein: CASSATGGYGYTF.

The chain couples TRBV29-1 to TRBJ2-7, with D tentatively TRBD1 (6 bases). Trimming removed 6 bases from V and 2 bases from J, with 14 bases in between. The CDR3 is 13 residues long. Germline V gene sequence: CDR1 SQVTM, CDR2 ANQGSEA. The CDR3 DNA follows: TGCAGCGTGAGGACAGTCCCAACCTACGAGCAGTACTTC. The encoded protein is CSVRTVPTYEQYF.

The chain combines TRBV2 with TRBJ2-2; D ambiguous. In germline, CDR1 is SNHLY, CDR2 FYNNEI. The CDR3 totals 13 residues. The V end lost 3 bases, the J end lost 4 bases, and 6 bases lay between the germline ends. DNA for the CDR3: TGTGCCAGCAGTGAGGAGAGCACCGGGGAGCTGTTTTTT. Translated, it gives CASSEESTGELFF.

V gene TRBV6-5 combines with J gene TRBJ1-5; D remains ambiguous. Between the trimmed V and J ends, which lost 2 bases and 4 bases, there was a span of 6 bases. Germline V gene data show CDR1 as MNHEY and CDR2 as SVGAGI. The CDR3 length is 13 residues. The DNA of the CDR3 is TGTGCCAGCAGTTACGGCGGAAATCAGCCCCAGCATTTT. Translated, it gives CASSYGGNQPQHF.

This chain uses TRBV27 with TRBJ2-5; D is perhaps TRBD1 (5 bases). The CDR3 sequence is 15 residues long. Trimming shortened V by 6 bases and J by 5 bases, and 19 bases separated the two germline ends. CDR1 and CDR2 from the germline V gene are MNHEY and SMNVEV (reference sequence). The CDR3 protein is CASSYKAPGSETQYF. CDR3 sequence (DNA): TGTGCCAGCAGCTACAAAGCTCCAGGGTCGGAGACCCAGTACTTC.

CDR3 in DNA: TGTGCCAGCCCAAGGCACCACCCGAGGAGGGCTGAACCTTACGAGCAGTACGTC. Its protein is CASPRHHPRRAEPYEQYV. The genes are TRBV14 and TRBJ2-7; a possible D gene is TRBD2 (6 bases). The CDR3 runs to 18 residues. The germline gives CDR1 SGHDN, CDR2 FVKESK. Trimming removed 8 bases at V and 4 bases at J, with 30 bases between.

The rearrangement links TRBV30 to TRBJ1-3; D remains ambiguous. Trimming pared 0 bases from V and 1 base from J, leaving 7 bases between. The germline gives CDR1 GTSNPN, CDR2 SVGIG (reference sequence). The CDR3 consists of 14 residues. CDR3 sequence reads: CAWSVLWSGNTIYF. DNA of the CDR3: TGTGCCTGGAGTGTTCTGTGGTCTGGAAACACCATATATTTT.

This clone was picked up a small number of times. The rearrangement uses TRBV25-1 and TRBJ1-2; 7 nucleotides align to TRBD1. CDR1 is MGHDK and CDR2 is SYGVNS in the germline V gene. The CDR3 extends over 12 amino acids. V was clipped by 8 bases and J by 7 bases; unmatched bases: 7. The CDR3 DNA reads as TGTGCCAGCCAACAGGGGCTCATTGGCTACACCTTC. It encodes CASQQGLIGYTF.

J is TRBJ2-7 and V is TRBV5-1; 10 bases are shared with TRBD1. Germline V gene sequence: CDR1 SGHRS, CDR2 YFSETQ. J gave up 5 bases and V 4 bases, and 6 bases lay outside the gene matches. CDR3 length: 14 amino acids. The CDR3 bases are TGCGCCAGCAGCCCCGGGACAGGGGTGCACGAGCAGTACTTC. Residues: CASSPGTGVHEQYF. The whole variable domain, filled in from reference TRBV5-1 and TRBJ2-7, reads KAGVTQTPRYLIKTRGQQVTLSCSPISGHRSVSWYQQTPGQGLQFLFEYFSETQRNKGNFPGRFSGRQFSNSRSEMNVSTLELGDSALYLCASSPGTGVHEQYFGPGTRLTVT.

The rearrangement links TRBV10-3 to TRBJ1-6; perhaps TRBD1 as D (5 bases). V was cut by 3 bases and J by 7 bases, with 13 bases left in between. The length of the CDR3 is 15 residues. The germline V gene has CDR1 ENHRY and CDR2 SYGVKD. CDR3 sequence reads: CAISDVSGQNSPLHF. CDR3 DNA sequence: TGTGCCATCAGTGATGTTTCAGGGCAAAATTCACCCCTCCACTTT.

This chain links TRBV4-2 with TRBJ1-1, with 8 bases aligning to TRBD1. Germline CDR1 LGHNA, CDR2 YNFKEQ. The CDR3 runs to 16 residues. Trimming took 0 bases from V and 5 from J; bases not matched to a gene: 8. CDR3 residues: CASSQDRAGGLTEAFF. The DNA of the CDR3 is TGTGCCAGCAGCCAAGATCGGGCAGGGGGCTTGACTGAAGCTTTCTTT.

V and J are TRBV30 and TRBJ2-7; weak D call: TRBD1 (6 bases). CDR3 length: 12 residues. The V gene lost 2 bases and the J gene lost 4 bases, with 9 bases spanning the gap. Germline loops: CDR1 GTSNPN, CDR2 SVGIG (reference sequence). CDR3 DNA sequence: TGTGCCTGGAGTTCACAGGGTTACGAGCAGTACTTC. Translation gives CAWSSQGYEQYF. Full variable domain (remainder filled in from reference TRBV30 and TRBJ2-7): SQTIHQWPATLVQPVGSPLSLECTVEGTSNPNLYWYRQAAGRGLQLLFYSVGIGQISSEVPQNLSASRPQDRQFILSSKKLLLSDSGFYLCAWSSQGYEQYFGPGTRLTVT.

The J gene is TRBJ1-2, the V gene TRBV13, with TRBD1 identical over 7 bases. The length of the CDR3 is 13 residues. The germline V gene encodes CDR1 PRHDT and CDR2 FYEKMQ (reference sequence). V gave up 4 bases and J gave up 5 bases; unmatched junction bases: 4. In nucleotides, the CDR3 is TGTGCCAGCAGCTGGGACAGAATTTATGGCTACACCTTC. Protein product: CASSWDRIYGYTF.

The chain links TRBV4-1 to TRBJ1-2, with 9 bases that match TRBD1. The ends lost 6 bases at V and 5 bases at J; junction bases unmatched: 4. The germline CDR1 and CDR2 sequences are MGHRA and YSYEKL. CDR3 size: 13 residues. CDR3 nucleotide sequence: TGCGCCAGCAGTGGGACAGGGTTTTATGGCTACACCTTC. This codes for CASSGTGFYGYTF.

V and J are TRBV19 and TRBJ2-5; a weak D match, TRBD1 (5 bases). The CDR3 runs 17 residues. The V end was cut by 2 bases, the J end by 4 bases, with 20 bases between. CDR1 and CDR2 from the germline V gene are LNHDA and SQIVND (reference sequence). CDR3 region: CASSIRTVVTGLETQYF. The CDR3 DNA follows: TGTGCCAGTAGTATAAGAACAGTGGTCACAGGTTTAGAGACCCAGTACTTC.

The chain couples TRBV4-1 to TRBJ2-2; maybe TRBD1 (6 bases). CDR1 MGHRA and CDR2 YSYEKL come from the germline V gene. This CDR3 contains 17 residues. Trimming left V 0 bases short and J 3 bases short, with 14 bases between. Here the CDR3 reads CASSQELRGPYTGELFF. The CDR3 bases are TGCGCCAGCAGCCAAGAACTCAGGGGACCATACACCGGGGAGCTGTTTTTT.